This TCR beta chain was identified during a study of neurological immune-mediated disorders (dated by TCRdb to the late 2010s). Context from the whole study: Among the 34 multiple sclerosis patients, relapsing-remitting MS accounted for 31 and secondary progressive MS accounted for 3. The cohort comprised roughly 70 subjects: 15 or so HAM/TSP patients, 35 or so multiple sclerosis patients and 20 or so healthy controls. The 95 to 120 TCR-beta libraries covered PBMC samples along with longitudinal samples, technical triplicates, and paired sorted CD4+ and CD8+ T-cell subsets. Peripheral blood TCR-beta repertoires from patients with HTLV-I-associated myelopathy (HAM/TSP), patients with multiple sclerosis, and healthy controls were compared in the study using UMI-based sequencing. Beyond this particular receptor, the publication reports: The MS cluster was not associated with any clinical or MRI features, and the authors stated that larger cohorts are needed. No identical CDR3 amino acid sequences were shared among expanded clones across subjects, suggesting private TCR-beta repertoires in all groups. TCR clonal expansion was greatest in HAM/TSP patients and smallest in MS patients, who ranked below even healthy controls. In phylogenetic analysis, the repertoires of 18 of 34 MS patients grouped into a cluster of related CDR3 sequences, which suggests a possible signature at the repertoire level.

cDNA synthesis used template-switch 5'RACE with a primer carrying a 10-nucleotide random unique molecular identifier tagging each TCR transcript. Every sequencing run yielded over 180 million TCR-beta sequences covering 15-18 subjects. Total RNA was extracted with the RNeasy kit. The KAPA Real-time Library Amplification kit was used to amplify TCR-beta VDJ regions with primers targeting the TCR constant region and the 5'RACE anchor. Sample indexes and Illumina adaptors were added in a first PCR, and a second PCR then increased library yield. After Ampure bead purification, the TCR product of roughly 650 bp was size-selected on a 2% E-gel SizeSelection system. Before pooling, library quality was checked on a Bioanalyzer, concentration was measured with Qubit, and libraries were quantified with the Kapa Library Quantification kit. An Illumina HiSeq 2500 was used to sequence the libraries paired-end at 2 x 150 bp. To increase sequence diversity, roughly 25-31% phiX was spiked into each library pool. The paper's data handling went like this. Quality-filtered reads were processed with the UMI-based MiGEC pipeline, which removed over 80% of raw TCR sequences during error correction. IMGT germline references were used for alignment of VDJ genes, and clonotypes were defined by a unique CDR3 amino acid sequence together with V-J genes. VDJtools evaluated clonal expansion, Shannon diversity and CDR3 relatedness (CalcPairwiseDistances, ClusterSamples); CLCbio workbench built phylogenetic trees. Expanded clones were defined as having at least 8 unique UMIs, based on coefficient-of-variation modelling across technical triplicates. TCRdb reanalyzed the raw reads on its own, using fastp at Q25 for trimming and MiXCR for clone calling, and kept in-frame beta chains. Under each unique CDR3 protein, matching rows form one entry showing the most common genes and DNA. TCRdb, not the original authors, processed these V and J calls. The table for this sample lists under 80,000 distinct CDR3 sequences; around 4.8% of them were counted only once. The top ten clonotypes cover less than 3.5% of the sample.

For the unsorted PBMC libraries, 2 million PBMCs were stored in RNAlater at -80 degrees C until RNA extraction and were used to generate the libraries. The multiple sclerosis patients were enrolled in a US clinical protocol that evaluated disease progression with magnetic resonance imaging. Peripheral blood underwent Ficoll-Hypaque density gradient centrifugation to isolate PBMCs, which were then cryopreserved in liquid nitrogen. Its CDR3 holds 13 amino acids, cysteine through phenylalanine. The only DNA kept is the CDR3, 39 bases in frame from the first base. The germline V gene gives CDR1 as MRHNA and CDR2 as SNTAGT. The junction carries 12 bases between V and J, which are trimmed by 6 bases and 4 bases respectively. This clonotype appeared many times. The antigen this receptor binds is unknown. No much larger clonotype is one base removed from it; base qualities were not supplied.

The sequenced sample consisted of PBMCs. The chain employs TRBV6-4 and TRBJ1-1, and perhaps TRBD1 as D gene, on 5 matching bases. The source of this sequence is a woman aged 45-60 years with multiple sclerosis. The CDR3 reads as follows: CASSMGEGTEAFF. The nucleotides are TGTGCCAGCAGCATGGGGGAGGGCACTGAAGCTTTCTTT.